This T cell receptor (beta chain) was found in a study of T cell repertoires in cytomegalovirus infection. Study-level background: An indication of both CMV infection and matching HLA type came from public TCR beta signatures. Findings and caveats of the study: HLA-C-restricted CMV-specific TCR beta clonotypes were dominant in the ex vivo response.

Remarks on this clonotype: Antigen specificity is unknown.

TCRdb passed the reads through MiXCR, listing each CDR3 protein once. This sample yields more than 400,000 distinct CDR3 sequences, of which around 27% are seen a single time; about 13% belongs to the top ten. Germline trimming cut 6 bases from V and 2 bases from J; bases unmatched to any gene: 5. The germline gives CDR1 SEHNR, CDR2 FQNEAQ (reference sequence). CDR3 length equals 14 residues. This TCR was sampled from a human donor in good health (CMV status not recorded). Some clones in this sample may be carry-over from other donors' samples. The chain recombines TRBV7-9 with TRBJ2-7; 9 nucleotides match TRBD1. Sequencing was performed on PBMCs. The CDR3 DNA reads as TGTGCCAGCAGGGATGGACAGGGGCCCTACGAGCAGTACTTC. Residues: CASRDGQGPYEQYF.